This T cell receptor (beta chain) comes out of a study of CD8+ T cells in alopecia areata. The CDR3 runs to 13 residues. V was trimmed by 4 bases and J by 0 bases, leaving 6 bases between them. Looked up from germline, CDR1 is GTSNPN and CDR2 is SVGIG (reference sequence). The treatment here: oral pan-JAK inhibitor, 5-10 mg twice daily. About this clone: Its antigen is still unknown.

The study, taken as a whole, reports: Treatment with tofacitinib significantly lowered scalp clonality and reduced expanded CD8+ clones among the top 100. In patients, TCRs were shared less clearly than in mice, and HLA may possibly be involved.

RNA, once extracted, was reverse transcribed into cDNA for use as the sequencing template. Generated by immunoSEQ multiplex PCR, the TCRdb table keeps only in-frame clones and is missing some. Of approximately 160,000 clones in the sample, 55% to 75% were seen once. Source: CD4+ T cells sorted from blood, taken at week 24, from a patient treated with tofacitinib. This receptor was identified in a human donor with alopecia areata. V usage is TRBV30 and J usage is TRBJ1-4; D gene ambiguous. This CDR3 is CAWTGTTNEKLFF. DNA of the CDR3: TGTGCCTGGACAGGAACAACTAATGAAAAACTGTTTTTT.